This T cell receptor (beta chain) was profiled in a study of T cells in Graves' hyperthyroidism and ophthalmopathy. This clonotype was observed at least ten times. Authors of the study amplified TCR beta CDR3 regions from RNA transcripts. The HTBI primer set drove a first-round RT-PCR of the TCR CDR3. Using its own MiXCR run on the multiplex PCR reads, TCRdb lists one record per CDR3 protein. This table holds around 350,000 distinct CDR3 sequences, approximately 14% found once. The V and J ends lost 4 bases and 0 bases, in that order; junction bases with no gene match: 3. The CDR3 consists of 17 residues. Germline lookup yields CDR1 LGHNA and CDR2 YNFKEQ.

The TCR comes from a woman younger than 35 with Graves' hyperthyroidism that later progressed to Graves' ophthalmopathy. Sequenced material: blood. This chain joins TRBV4-2 and TRBJ2-6; 10 nucleotides align to TRBD1. DNA of the CDR3: TGTGCCAGCAGCCCAGGGACAGGGGCCTCTGGGGCCAACGTCCTGACTTTC. Amino acids: CASSPGTGASGANVLTF.